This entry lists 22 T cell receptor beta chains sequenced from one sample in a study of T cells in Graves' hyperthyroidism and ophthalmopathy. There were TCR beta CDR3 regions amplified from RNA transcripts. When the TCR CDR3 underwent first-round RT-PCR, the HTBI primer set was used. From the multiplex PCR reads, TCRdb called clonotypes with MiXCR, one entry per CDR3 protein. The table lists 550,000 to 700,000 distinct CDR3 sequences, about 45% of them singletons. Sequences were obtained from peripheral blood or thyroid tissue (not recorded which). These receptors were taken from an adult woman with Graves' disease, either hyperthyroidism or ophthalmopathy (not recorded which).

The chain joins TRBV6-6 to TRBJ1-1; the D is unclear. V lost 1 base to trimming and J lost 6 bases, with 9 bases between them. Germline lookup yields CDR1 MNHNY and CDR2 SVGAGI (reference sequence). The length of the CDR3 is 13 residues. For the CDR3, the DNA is TGTGCCAGCAGTTACTGGCGGCACGCTGAAGCTTTCTTT. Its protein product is CASSYWRHAEAFF.

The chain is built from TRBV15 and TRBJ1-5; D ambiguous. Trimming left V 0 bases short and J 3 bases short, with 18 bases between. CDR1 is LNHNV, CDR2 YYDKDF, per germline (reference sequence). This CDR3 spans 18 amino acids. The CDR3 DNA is TGTGCCACCAGCAGAGATAGGGAGGAAGGGCCCCTCAATCAGCCCCAGCATTTT. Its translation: CATSRDREEGPLNQPQHF.

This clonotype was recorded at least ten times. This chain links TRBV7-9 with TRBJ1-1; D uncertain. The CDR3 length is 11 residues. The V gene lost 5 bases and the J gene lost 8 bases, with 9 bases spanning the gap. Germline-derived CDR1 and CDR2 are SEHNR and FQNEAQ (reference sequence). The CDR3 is CASSRGGEAFF. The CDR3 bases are TGTGCCAGCAGCCGCGGAGGGGAAGCTTTCTTT.

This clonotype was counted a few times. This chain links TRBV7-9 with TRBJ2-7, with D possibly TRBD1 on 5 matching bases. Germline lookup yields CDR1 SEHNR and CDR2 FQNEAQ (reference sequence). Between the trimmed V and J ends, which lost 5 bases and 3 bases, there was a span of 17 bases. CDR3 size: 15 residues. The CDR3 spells CASSHTGRRIYEQYF. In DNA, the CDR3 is TGTGCCAGCAGCCACACAGGACGGAGAATCTACGAGCAGTACTTC.

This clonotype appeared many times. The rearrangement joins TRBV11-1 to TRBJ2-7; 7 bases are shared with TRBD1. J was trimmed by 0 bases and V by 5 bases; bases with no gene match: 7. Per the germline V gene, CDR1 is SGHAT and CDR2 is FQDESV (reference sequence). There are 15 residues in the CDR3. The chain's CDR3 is CASSPGQSYSYEQYF. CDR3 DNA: TGTGCCAGCAGCCCGGGACAGTCTTACTCCTACGAGCAGTACTTC.

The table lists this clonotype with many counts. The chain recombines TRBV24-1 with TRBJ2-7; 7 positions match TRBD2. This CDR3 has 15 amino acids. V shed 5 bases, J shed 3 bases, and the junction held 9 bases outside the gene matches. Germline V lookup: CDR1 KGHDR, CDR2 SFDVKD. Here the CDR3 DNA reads TGTGCCACCAGTGTTGGGGGAGGGCCGGGCTACGAGCAGTACTTC. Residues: CATSVGGGPGYEQYF.

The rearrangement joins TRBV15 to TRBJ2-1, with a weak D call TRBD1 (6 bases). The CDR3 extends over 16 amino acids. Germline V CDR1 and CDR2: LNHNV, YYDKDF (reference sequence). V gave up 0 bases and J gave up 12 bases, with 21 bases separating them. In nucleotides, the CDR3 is TGTGCCACCAGCAGAGACGTGGGGGTTAGGACAGATACGCAGTTCTTC. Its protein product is CATSRDVGVRTDTQFF.

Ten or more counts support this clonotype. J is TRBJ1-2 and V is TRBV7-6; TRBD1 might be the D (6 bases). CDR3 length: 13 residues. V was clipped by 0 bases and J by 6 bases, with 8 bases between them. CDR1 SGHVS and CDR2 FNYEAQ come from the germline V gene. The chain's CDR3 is CASSLAQGDGYTF. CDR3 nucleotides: TGTGCCAGCAGCTTAGCACAGGGCGATGGCTACACCTTC.

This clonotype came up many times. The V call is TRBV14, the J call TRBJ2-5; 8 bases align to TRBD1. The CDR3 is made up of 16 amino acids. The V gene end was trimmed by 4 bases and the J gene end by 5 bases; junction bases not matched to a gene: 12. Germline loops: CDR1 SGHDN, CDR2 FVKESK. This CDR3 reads CASSPARTGWSETQYF. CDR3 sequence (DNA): TGTGCCAGCAGCCCAGCAAGGACAGGGTGGTCGGAGACCCAGTACTTC.

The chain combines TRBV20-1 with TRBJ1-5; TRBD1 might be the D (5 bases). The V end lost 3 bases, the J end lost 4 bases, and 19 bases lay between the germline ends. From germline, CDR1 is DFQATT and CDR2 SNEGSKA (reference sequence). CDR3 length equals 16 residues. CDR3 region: CSASGVRGGGNQPQHF. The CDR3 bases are TGCAGTGCTAGCGGGGTACGGGGCGGCGGAAATCAGCCCCAGCATTTT.

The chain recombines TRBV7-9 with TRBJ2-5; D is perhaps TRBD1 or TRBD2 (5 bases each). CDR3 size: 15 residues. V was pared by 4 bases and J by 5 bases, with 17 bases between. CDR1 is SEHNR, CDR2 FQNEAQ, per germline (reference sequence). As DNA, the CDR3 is TGTGCCAGCAGCTATCCAACGGGGCGAGACGAGACCCAGTACTTC. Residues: CASSYPTGRDETQYF.

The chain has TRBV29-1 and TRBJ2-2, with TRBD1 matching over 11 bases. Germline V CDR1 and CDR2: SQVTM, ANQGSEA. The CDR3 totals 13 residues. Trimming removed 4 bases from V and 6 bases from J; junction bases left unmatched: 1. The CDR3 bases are TGCAGCGTTGGGACAGGGGGCCCCGGGGAGCTGTTTTTT. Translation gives CSVGTGGPGELFF.

The CDR3 protein is CASSEGAGGNPQHF. In DNA form, the CDR3 reads TGTGCCAGCAGCGAGGGGGCAGGGGGCAATCCCCAGCATTTT. V and J are TRBV7-9 and TRBJ1-5; 8 bases fit TRBD1. This CDR3 spans 14 amino acids. Germline V lookup: CDR1 SEHNR, CDR2 FQNEAQ (reference sequence). The J segment lost 10 bases and the V segment lost 5 bases, leaving 10 bases of the junction unmatched.

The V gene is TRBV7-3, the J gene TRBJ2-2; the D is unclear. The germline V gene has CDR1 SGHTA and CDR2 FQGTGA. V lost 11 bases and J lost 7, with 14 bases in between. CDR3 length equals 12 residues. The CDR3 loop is CAWSVPGGELFF. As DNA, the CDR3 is TGTGCCTGGAGTGTGCCGGGCGGGGAGCTGTTTTTT.

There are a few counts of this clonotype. CDR3 amino acids: CASSEGQGLKSNQPQHF. The CDR3 DNA is TGTGCCAGCAGTGAAGGGCAGGGGTTAAAGAGCAATCAGCCCCAGCATTTT. This sequence joins TRBV25-1 and TRBJ1-5; D might be TRBD1 (6 bases). This CDR3 contains 17 residues. The V end was cut by 2 bases, the J end by 1 base, with 15 bases between. Germline V lookup: CDR1 MGHDK, CDR2 SYGVNS.

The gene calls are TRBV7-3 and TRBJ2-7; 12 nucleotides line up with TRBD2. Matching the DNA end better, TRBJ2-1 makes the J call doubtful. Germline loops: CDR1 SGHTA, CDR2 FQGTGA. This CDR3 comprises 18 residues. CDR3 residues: CASSLTGLAGGPRNEQFF. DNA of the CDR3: TGTGCCAGCAGCTTAACGGGGCTAGCGGGAGGGCCTCGGAATGAGCAGTTCTTC.

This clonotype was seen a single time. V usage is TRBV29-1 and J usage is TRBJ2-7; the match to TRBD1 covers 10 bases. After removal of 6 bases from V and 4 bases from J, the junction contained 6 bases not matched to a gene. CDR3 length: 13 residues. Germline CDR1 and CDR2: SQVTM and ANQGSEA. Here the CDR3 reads CSVTTGGLYEQYF. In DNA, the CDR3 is TGCAGCGTGACGACAGGGGGCTTGTACGAGCAGTACTTC.

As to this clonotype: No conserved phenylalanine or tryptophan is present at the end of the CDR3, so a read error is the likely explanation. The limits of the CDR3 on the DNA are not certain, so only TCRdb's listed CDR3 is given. This CDR3 is CASSLGFQ. The chain recombines TRBV7-6 with TRBJ2-6. Germline loops: CDR1 SGHVS, CDR2 FNYEAQ. The CDR3 numbers 8 amino acids, ends counted.

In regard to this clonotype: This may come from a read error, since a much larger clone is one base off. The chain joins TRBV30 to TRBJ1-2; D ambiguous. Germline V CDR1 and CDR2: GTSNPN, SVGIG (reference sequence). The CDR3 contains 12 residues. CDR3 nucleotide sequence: TGTGTCTGGAATATGGAGAACTATGGCTACACCTTC. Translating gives CVWNMENYGYTF.

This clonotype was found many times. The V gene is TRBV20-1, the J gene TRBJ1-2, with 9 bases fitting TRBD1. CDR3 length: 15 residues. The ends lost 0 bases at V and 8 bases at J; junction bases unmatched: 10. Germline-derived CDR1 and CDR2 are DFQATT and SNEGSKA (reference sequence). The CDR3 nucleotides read TGCAGTGCTAGAGATCCTAACAGGGGGCGCGAAGGCTACACCTTC. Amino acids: CSARDPNRGREGYTF.

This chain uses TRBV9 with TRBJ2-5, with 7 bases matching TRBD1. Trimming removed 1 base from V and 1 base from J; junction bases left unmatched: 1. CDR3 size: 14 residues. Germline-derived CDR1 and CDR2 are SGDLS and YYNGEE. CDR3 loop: CASSVRTGQETQYF. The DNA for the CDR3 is TGTGCCAGCAGCGTAAGGACAGGCCAAGAGACCCAGTACTTC.

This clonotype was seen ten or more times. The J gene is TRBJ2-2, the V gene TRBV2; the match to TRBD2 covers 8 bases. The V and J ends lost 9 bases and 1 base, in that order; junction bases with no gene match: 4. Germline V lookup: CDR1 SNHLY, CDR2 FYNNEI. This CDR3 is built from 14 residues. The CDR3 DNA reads TGTGCCAGTTTGGCGGGAGGGAACACCGGGGAGCTGTTTTTT. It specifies CASLAGGNTGELFF. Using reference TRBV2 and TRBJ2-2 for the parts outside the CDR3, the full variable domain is EPEVTQTPSHQVTQMGQEVILRCVPISNHLYFYWYRQILGQKVEFLVSFYNNEISEKSEIFDDQFSVERPDGSNFTLKIRSTKLEDSAMYFCASLAGGNTGELFFGEGSRLTVL.